Below, 21 T cell receptor beta chains from the same sample are listed, as sequenced in a study of T cells in Graves' hyperthyroidism and ophthalmopathy. Authors of the study amplified TCR beta CDR3 regions from RNA transcripts. HTBI primers were employed in a first-round RT-PCR of the TCR CDR3. One entry per CDR3 protein results from TCRdb running MiXCR on the multiplex PCR reads. This table holds under 400,000 distinct CDR3 sequences, about 15% found once. The sample consisted of blood. The receptors originated from a woman aged 55 to 70 with Graves' hyperthyroidism.

This clonotype was counted many times. The V call is TRBV3-1, the J call TRBJ2-7; 9 bases are shared with TRBD2. J lost 2 bases, V lost 6 bases, and 8 bases had no gene match. The CDR3 consists of 15 residues. Per the germline V gene, CDR1 is LGHDT and CDR2 is YNNKEL (reference sequence). CDR3 in DNA: TGTGCCAGCAGTTATGGGACTAGCCCCGCCTACGAGCAGTACTTC. This codes for CASSYGTSPAYEQYF.

This clonotype was picked up many times. The J gene is TRBJ2-7, the V gene TRBV6-1; 10 bases fit TRBD1. The CDR3 contains 14 residues. Germline trimming cut 5 bases from V and 2 bases from J; bases unmatched to any gene: 3. Per germline, CDR1 MNHNS and CDR2 SASEGT. CDR3 in amino acids: CASSQGQGAYEQYF. The CDR3 DNA reads TGTGCCAGCAGTCAAGGACAGGGGGCCTACGAGCAGTACTTC.

There are many counts of this clonotype. The V and J genes are TRBV12-3 or TRBV12-4 and TRBJ2-3; TRBD2 aligns across 11 bases. This CDR3 is 15 amino acids long. The ends lost 6 bases at V and 3 bases at J; junction bases unmatched: 5. The CDR3 is CASSSSGRTTDTQYF. The CDR3 DNA is TGTGCCAGCAGCTCTAGCGGGAGGACAACAGATACGCAGTATTTT.

This clonotype showed up many times. The gene calls are TRBV12-3 or TRBV12-4 and TRBJ2-5; D is possibly TRBD1 (6 bases). V lost 6 bases to trimming and J lost 9 bases, with 14 bases between them. This CDR3 is 12 amino acids long. The CDR3 protein is CASRPGYRAQYF. For the CDR3, the DNA is TGTGCCAGCAGACCAGGGTACAGGGCCCAGTACTTC.

This clonotype was seen many times. The chain couples TRBV7-9 to TRBJ2-2; TRBD2 agrees at 7 bases. The CDR3 is made up of 11 amino acids. CDR1 and CDR2 (germline): SEHNR, FQNEAQ (reference sequence). V was pared by 10 bases and J by 5 bases, with 1 base of the junction left unmatched. DNA for the CDR3: TGTGCCACAGCGGGAACCGGGGAGCTGTTTTTT. Translation: CATAGTGELFF.

This clonotype was seen ten or more times. This chain uses TRBV5-5 with TRBJ2-1, with 8 bases lining up with TRBD1. CDR3 length: 12 amino acids. After removal of 4 bases from V and 9 bases from J, the junction contained 3 bases not matched to a gene. Looked up from germline, CDR1 is SGHKS and CDR2 is YYEKEE (reference sequence). CDR3 in DNA: TGTGCCAGCAGCCGGACAGGGTTTGAGCAGTTCTTC. Translating gives CASSRTGFEQFF.

This clonotype was counted only a few times. V and J are TRBV3-1 and TRBJ2-1; 9 nucleotides line up with TRBD2. Germline values: CDR1 LGHDT, CDR2 YNNKEL (reference sequence). This CDR3 region has 16 residues. J lost 5 bases, V lost 1 base, and 6 bases had no gene match. CDR3 residues: CASSQGGGRADNEQFF. The CDR3, as DNA: TGTGCCAGCAGCCAAGGAGGCGGGAGGGCCGACAATGAGCAGTTCTTC.

This sequence joins TRBV19 and TRBJ1-5, with TRBD1 matching 9 bases. V was pared by 5 bases and J by 4 bases, with 6 bases of the junction left unmatched. CDR3 length: 15 residues. The germline V gene encodes CDR1 LNHDA and CDR2 SQIVND (reference sequence). The CDR3 reads CASSRGQGRNQPQHF. The CDR3 DNA follows: TGTGCCAGTAGTCGGGGACAGGGAAGAAATCAGCCCCAGCATTTT.

This clonotype occurred many times. This chain uses TRBV5-1 with TRBJ2-3, with a weak D call TRBD2 (6 bases). This CDR3 has 15 residues. V lost 4 bases, J lost 1 base, and 13 bases lay in between. CDR1 and CDR2 (germline): SGHRS, YFSETQ. This CDR3 reads CASSLYGSGTDTQYF. CDR3 sequence (DNA): TGCGCCAGCAGCCTATACGGGAGCGGCACAGATACGCAGTATTTT.

The chain carries TRBV20-1 and TRBJ2-7; weak D call: TRBD2 (6 bases). V gave up 0 bases and J gave up 2 bases, with 11 bases separating them. This CDR3 is 14 amino acids long. Germline assignment: CDR1 DFQATT and CDR2 SNEGSKA (reference sequence). CDR3 loop: CSARDLEGTYEQYF. In DNA form, the CDR3 reads TGCAGTGCTAGAGATCTGGAGGGTACCTACGAGCAGTACTTC.

This clonotype was seen more than once but under ten times. The gene calls are TRBV2 and TRBJ2-1; D gene ambiguous. The CDR3 contains 12 residues. The germline V gene has CDR1 SNHLY and CDR2 FYNNEI. Trimming stripped 2 bases from V and 10 bases from J, with 9 bases between. Written as DNA, the CDR3 is TGTGCCAGCAGTGAATTTCGAAGAGAGCAGTTCTTC. It translates to CASSEFRREQFF.

This clonotype was counted between two and nine times. This chain connects TRBV11-2 to TRBJ2-7, with 7 bases fitting TRBD2. V lost 4 bases and J lost 2; bases outside the gene matches: 5. The germline CDR1 and CDR2 sequences are SGHAT and FQNNGV. The CDR3 is made up of 14 amino acids. CDR3 in DNA: TGTGCCAGCAGCTCAAGCGGGAATACCTACGAGCAGTACTTC. This codes for CASSSSGNTYEQYF.

This chain links TRBV30 with TRBJ1-5; D call uncertain. Germline loops: CDR1 GTSNPN, CDR2 SVGIG (reference sequence). The CDR3 contains 16 residues. V dropped 1 base and J dropped 0 bases, with 13 bases sitting between them. The CDR3 here is CAWSDPRAYSNQPQHF. CDR3 coding DNA: TGTGCCTGGAGTGACCCCCGAGCCTATAGCAATCAGCCCCAGCATTTT.

This clonotype was recorded a few times. This may be a read error: a much more frequent sequence differs by one nucleotide. The chain combines TRBV2 with TRBJ1-1; 8 nucleotides match TRBD1. Germline V CDR1 and CDR2: SNHLY, FYNNEI. With V trimmed by 7 bases and J by 1 base, 5 bases remained unmatched. The CDR3 contains 14 residues. The CDR3 region has the DNA TGTGCCAGCAACCTGCAGGGGGCGAACACTGAAGCTTTCTTT. It specifies CASNLQGANTEAFF.

This clonotype has a count of ten or more. The J gene is TRBJ1-6, the V gene TRBV27, with D uncertain. The CDR3 spans 15 residues. The germline V and J ends were trimmed by 2 bases and 9 bases, with 14 bases remaining between them. CDR1 and CDR2 from the germline V gene are MNHEY and SMNVEV (reference sequence). The CDR3 bases are TGTGCCAGCAGTTTAACCAACAGTCGTCGTTCACCCCTCCACTTT. The encoded protein is CASSLTNSRRSPLHF.

For this clonotype: An end of the junction does not agree with germline; a read error may underlie this. The genes are TRBV6-6 and TRBJ2-3; D remains unclear. Germline V lookup: CDR1 MNHNY, CDR2 SVGAGI (reference sequence). The CDR3 has 15 residues. The CDR3: CASRYSYVAADTQYF. CDR3 DNA sequence: TGTGCCAGCAGATACTCGTACGTAGCTGCAGATACGCAGTATTTT.

In this sample, this clonotype turned up a few times. The chain joins TRBV2 to TRBJ2-5; 7 bases fit TRBD2. V dropped 4 bases and J dropped 5; count of bases not matched to a gene: 13. The CDR3 has 16 residues. In germline, CDR1 is SNHLY, CDR2 FYNNEI. The CDR3: CASSGGRGRLVETQYF. The DNA for the CDR3 is TGTGCCAGCAGTGGGGGCCGCGGGAGACTGGTGGAGACCCAGTACTTC.

The chain joins TRBV5-6 to TRBJ2-1; D possibly uses TRBD1 or TRBD2 (5 bases each). The CDR3 extends over 13 amino acids. The V gene lost 4 bases and the J gene lost 9 bases, with 14 bases spanning the gap. In germline, CDR1 is SGHDT, CDR2 YYEEEE. CDR3 loop: CASSGTAGVEQFF. The CDR3 nucleotides are TGTGCCAGCAGCGGGACGGCCGGGGTTGAGCAGTTCTTC.

This clonotype was seen more than once but under ten times. V usage is TRBV6-1 and J usage is TRBJ1-3; D is possibly TRBD1 (6 bases). V was pared by 9 bases and J by 0 bases, with 12 bases between. In germline, CDR1 is MNHNS, CDR2 SASEGT. The CDR3 spans 14 residues. CDR3 residues: CASGQSASGNTIYF. CDR3 sequence (DNA): TGTGCCAGTGGACAGTCAGCCTCTGGAAACACCATATATTTT.

This clonotype appeared many times. The gene calls are TRBV11-3 and TRBJ2-3; D possibly corresponds to TRBD1 (6 bases). The CDR3 covers 13 residues. The V end was cut by 3 bases, the J end by 7 bases, with 11 bases between. Germline V gene sequence: CDR1 SGHNT, CDR2 YENEEA. CDR3 bases: TGTGCCAGCAGCTTCCCACAGGGCCATACGCAGTATTTT. Amino acid sequence: CASSFPQGHTQYF.

Concerning this clonotype: A read error may explain this, as a much larger clone is one base away. The chain is built from TRBV5-1 and TRBJ2-7; unclear D gene. CDR1 and CDR2 (germline): SGHRS, YFSETQ. The CDR3 is 13 residues long. CDR3 sequence: CASRFLGFYEQYF. CDR3 DNA sequence: TGCGCCAGCCGCTTCTTGGGATTCTACGAGCAGTACTTC.